A selection of T cell receptor beta chains follows, all from one sample in a study of blood T cells in healthy people across ages. Using its own MiXCR run on the 5' RACE reads, TCRdb lists one record per CDR3 protein. The profile shows hundreds of thousands of distinct CDR3 sequences, roughly 53% of them singletons. The sample comprised blood. The receptors were sampled from a man aged 55 to 69 in good health. CDR3s include the opening cysteine and the closing phenylalanine or tryptophan. The D gene is left open where the match is weak. The size entry is marked missing in some rows and otherwise reads once, few, many or a size class.

d_gene	v_gene	j_gene	abundance	CDR3aa	CDR3nt
-	TRBV6-1	TRBJ2-7	-	CASNFYSGSSYEQYF	TGTGCCAGCAACTTTTATAGCGGCTCCTCCTACGAGCAGTACTTC
-	TRBV15	TRBJ2-3	-	CATSKTTTHTDTQYF	TGTGCCACCAGCAAAACTACGACCCACACAGATACGCAGTATTTT
-	TRBV20-1	TRBJ1-5	once	CSAGTDQPQHF	TGCAGTGCGGGCACGGATCAGCCCCAGCATTTT
-	TRBV6-6	TRBJ2-1	-	CASSYVQYNEQFF	TGTGCCAGCAGTTACGTACAATACAATGAGCAGTTCTTC
TRBD1	TRBV7-2	TRBJ2-3	-	CASSLTPAGQGATDTQYF	TGTGCCAGCAGCTTAACCCCCGCCGGACAGGGGGCGACAGATACGCAGTATTTT
-	TRBV4-3	TRBJ2-5	-	CASSQEIREQETQYF	TGCGCCAGCAGCCAAGAAATTCGGGAGCAAGAGACCCAGTACTTC
TRBD2	TRBV29-1	TRBJ2-1	few	CSGSSGGNEQFF	TGCAGCGGATCTAGCGGGGGGAATGAGCAGTTCTTC
TRBD1	TRBV19	TRBJ1-2	-	CASSRLIQGSYGYTF	TGTGCCAGTAGTCGCCTCATACAGGGGTCCTATGGCTACACCTTC
TRBD2	TRBV10-3	TRBJ2-7	-	CAITQGLGYEQYF	TGTGCCATCACTCAAGGACTAGGCTACGAGCAGTACTTC
TRBD2	TRBV7-2	TRBJ2-7	-	CASSLVTGGLAGNSYNEQYF	TGTGCCAGCAGCTTAGTTACAGGGGGACTAGCGGGAAACTCCTACAATGAGCAGTACTTC
-	TRBV20-1	TRBJ2-3	-	CSARVPLENTDTQYF	TGCAGTGCTAGAGTCCCCCTAGAGAACACAGATACGCAGTATTTT
TRBD1	TRBV7-2	TRBJ1-6	-	CASNQQGAVNSPLHF	TGTGCCAGCAACCAACAGGGGGCTGTAAATTCACCCCTCCACTTT
-	TRBV4-1	TRBJ2-3	-	CASSQEGRASTDTQYF	TGCGCCAGCAGTCAAGAAGGCAGGGCTAGCACAGATACGCAGTATTTT
-	TRBV20-1	TRBJ1-2	-	CSAADFTGGYTF	TGCAGTGCTGCGGACTTTACCGGTGGCTACACCTTC
TRBD1	TRBV10-3	TRBJ2-5	few	CAISAGGRETQYF	TGTGCCATCAGTGCAGGGGGCCGGGAGACCCAGTACTTC
TRBD1	TRBV6-6	TRBJ2-7	once	CASSYAGTAYEQYF	TGTGCCAGCAGTTACGCCGGGACAGCCTACGAGCAGTACTTC
TRBD1	TRBV7-2	TRBJ2-2	-	CASSLSDRARPGTGELFF	TGTGCCAGCAGCTTATCAGACAGGGCCCGCCCGGGCACCGGGGAGCTGTTTTTT
-	TRBV5-1	TRBJ2-4	-	CASSLELAKNIQYF	TGCGCCAGCAGCTTAGAACTAGCCAAAAACATTCAGTACTTC
-	TRBV5-1	TRBJ2-1	-	CASSILPTSSPTTMSSYNEQFF	TGCGCCAGCAGCATACTACCAACTAGCTCGCCAACAACAATGAGCTCCTACAATGAGCAGTTCTTC
-	TRBV20-1	TRBJ2-7	-	CSARDSPYPVEQYF	TGCAGTGCTAGAGATTCGCCCTATCCGGTGGAGCAGTACTTC
-	TRBV4-2	TRBJ2-3	-	CASSQGGRDTDTQYF	TGTGCCAGCAGCCAGGGGGGCCGTGACACAGATACGCAGTATTTT
TRBD2	TRBV7-2	TRBJ2-1	-	CASRRLAGMDNEQFF	TGTGCCAGCAGACGACTAGCGGGGATGGACAATGAGCAGTTCTTC
-	TRBV2	TRBJ1-4	-	CASSGGAGTANEKLFF	TGTGCCAGCAGTGGAGGGGCTGGGACGGCTAATGAAAAACTGTTTTTT
-	TRBV25-1	TRBJ2-5	once	CASTGTSRGALGETQYF	TGTGCCAGCACTGGGACTTCGCGGGGAGCCTTGGGGGAGACCCAGTACTTC
-	TRBV18	TRBJ2-1	-	CASSPSRGSYNEQFF	TGTGCCAGCTCACCCTCACGGGGCTCCTACAATGAGCAGTTCTTC
-	TRBV24-1	TRBJ2-5	few	CATSDDSPPYQETQYF	TGTGCCACCAGTGATGATAGCCCACCGTACCAAGAGACCCAGTACTTC
-	TRBV4-1	TRBJ2-5	-	CASSQRTAGETQYF	TGCGCCAGCAGCCAACGGACAGCAGGGGAGACCCAGTACTTC
TRBD2	TRBV15	TRBJ2-7	-	CATSRQSGVYEQYF	TGTGCCACCAGCAGACAAAGCGGGGTCTACGAGCAGTACTTC
-	TRBV28	TRBJ2-6	once	CASSLGVHSGANVLTF	TGTGCCAGCAGTTTGGGTGTACACTCTGGGGCCAACGTCCTGACTTTC
-	TRBV12-3/TRBV12-4	TRBJ1-2	-	CASSFLDTGRYGYTF	TGTGCCAGCAGTTTTCTAGACACGGGTCGCTATGGCTACACCTTC
-	TRBV5-1	TRBJ1-4	-	CASSLEAEEKLFF	TGCGCCAGCAGCTTGGAGGCGGAGGAAAAACTGTTTTTT
-	TRBV6-1	TRBJ1-6	-	CASSGSYLGGAGSPLHF	TGTGCCAGCAGTGGATCGTACTTAGGGGGGGCCGGTTCGCCCCTCCACTTT
-	TRBV6-1	TRBJ2-1	-	CASSLEGGREQFF	TGTGCCAGCAGTCTGGAAGGGGGGCGGGAGCAGTTCTTC
TRBD1	TRBV7-6	TRBJ1-6	-	CASSLVGPGGNYNSPLHF	TGTGCCAGCAGCTTAGTGGGGCCAGGGGGCAACTATAATTCACCCCTCCACTTT
-	TRBV20-1	TRBJ2-1	many	CSARAGPQGGNEQFF	TGCAGTGCTAGAGCGGGACCGCAGGGGGGCAATGAGCAGTTCTTC
-	TRBV7-9	TRBJ2-3	-	CASSLAAVVQFTDTQYF	TGTGCCAGCAGCTTAGCTGCGGTAGTCCAATTCACAGATACGCAGTATTTT
-	TRBV7-9	TRBJ1-5	once	CASRKGDQPQHF	TGTGCCAGCAGAAAGGGGGATCAGCCCCAGCATTTT
TRBD2	TRBV2	TRBJ2-1	-	CASSGTSGGASYNEQFF	TGTGCCAGCAGTGGGACTAGCGGGGGGGCGTCCTACAATGAGCAGTTCTTC
TRBD1	TRBV12-3/TRBV12-4	TRBJ1-2	few	CASSLNGQGFYGYTF	TGTGCCAGCAGTTTAAATGGACAGGGATTCTATGGCTACACCTTC
-	TRBV20-1	TRBJ2-7	-	CSARDRRRVNSYEQYF	TGCAGTGCTAGAGATCGGCGGCGGGTCAACTCCTACGAGCAGTACTTC
TRBD2	TRBV9	TRBJ2-3	-	CASSVDGGDADTQYF	TGTGCCAGCAGCGTAGACGGGGGGGACGCAGATACGCAGTATTTT